The 12 T cell receptor beta chains below come from one sample, sequenced in a study of blood T cell repertoires in COVID-19 (TCRdb year 2020). Library prep was done by the immunoSEQ multiplex PCR assay. Entries here come from immuneACCESS through TCRdb and include only in-frame sequences with V and J called. Some clones fail to appear in such tables; in the studies checked, an unresolved V gene covers under half of the shortfall, and the cause of the remainder is unknown. This sample is represented by about 320,000 clones; 90% to 95% of them were singletons. Almost 4% of the sample is in the top ten clones. What was sequenced was PBMCs or T cells enriched from blood (not recorded which). The receptor set was obtained from a woman aged 25 to 39 who had been exposed to COVID-19.

With regard to this clone: Other DNA sequences within the sample encode an identical CDR3. This rearrangement joins TRBV5-1 to TRBJ2-7, with a weak D call TRBD1 (5 bases). Germline V gene data show CDR1 as SGHRS and CDR2 as YFSETQ. V lost 0 bases and J 0 bases, leaving 10 bases between the germline ends. The CDR3 contains 15 residues. Here the CDR3 reads CASSLGQGSSYEQYF. The CDR3, as DNA: TGCGCCAGCAGCTTGGGGCAGGGCAGCTCCTACGAGCAGTACTTC.

The chain has TRBV9 and TRBJ2-2, with 11 bases identical to TRBD2. CDR1 and CDR2 from the germline V gene are SGDLS and YYNGEE. The J segment lost 1 base and the V segment lost 4 bases, leaving 6 bases of the junction unmatched. This CDR3 is built from 17 residues. CDR3 sequence reads: CASSNPLAGENTGELFF. The CDR3 DNA reads TGTGCCAGCAGCAATCCACTAGCGGGGGAGAACACCGGGGAGCTGTTTTTT.

The gene calls are TRBV25-1 and TRBJ2-7; a possible D gene is TRBD2 (5 bases). The CDR3 totals 11 residues. Germline V gene lookup returns CDR1 MGHDK and CDR2 SYGVNS. Trimming took off 6 bases at V and 10 bases at J, with 13 bases between the two ends. The CDR3, as DNA: TGTGCCAGCAGGGGGAGCCAGGTTCAGTACTTC. This codes for CASRGSQVQYF.

The CDR3 is CASSLGQGKGGELFF. The CDR3 coding sequence is TGCGCCAGCAGCTTGGGACAGGGTAAAGGCGGGGAGCTGTTTTTT. The V and J genes are TRBV5-1 and TRBJ2-2; 7 bases are a match to TRBD1. Germline CDR1 and CDR2: SGHRS and YFSETQ. This CDR3 has 15 amino acids. The J segment lost 7 bases and the V segment lost 0 bases, leaving 6 bases of the junction unmatched.

The genes are TRBV4-1 and TRBJ1-2, with TRBD1 matching over 7 bases. Germline V CDR1 and CDR2: MGHRA, YSYEKL. The CDR3 covers 14 residues. With V trimmed by 4 bases and J by 6 bases, 8 bases remained unmatched. For the CDR3, the DNA is TGCGCCAGCAGCCCCCGGGAGGGGGCCCATGGCTACACCTTC. The encoded protein is CASSPREGAHGYTF.

The CDR3 nucleotides are TGTGCCAGTAGTACGGACAGGAGTTCGGGGGGCTACACCTTC. Amino acid sequence: CASSTDRSSGGYTF. The rearrangement uses TRBV19 and TRBJ1-2, with 7 bases that match TRBD1. The CDR3 consists of 14 residues. Germline values: CDR1 LNHDA, CDR2 SQIVND (reference sequence). V trimming: 4 bases; J trimming: 8 bases; junction bases outside the gene matches: 10. Full variable domain (rest looked up from reference TRBV19 and TRBJ1-2): DGGITQSPKYLFRKEGQNVTLSCEQNLNHDAMYWYRQDPGQGLRLIYYSQIVNDFQKGDIAEGYSVSREKKESFPLTVTSAQKNPTAFYLCASSTDRSSGGYTFGSGTRLTVV.

The CDR3 protein is CASSQATGRSNQPQHF. The CDR3 nucleotides are TGCGCCAGCAGCCAAGCCACAGGGCGAAGCAATCAGCCCCAGCATTTT. The V gene is TRBV4-1, the J gene TRBJ1-5, with D possibly matching TRBD1 (6 bases). Trimming cost V 1 base and J 1 base, with 11 bases left between them. Germline CDR1 reads MGHRA; CDR2 reads YSYEKL. The CDR3 extends over 16 amino acids.

This sequence joins TRBV4-3 and TRBJ1-1; a weak D match, TRBD1 (5 bases). This CDR3 comprises 14 residues. V lost 1 base, J lost 4 bases, and 10 bases lay in between. Germline V gene data show CDR1 as LGHNA and CDR2 as YSLEER. CDR3 in DNA: TGCGCCAGCAGCCAAGGCTTGGGGGGCACTGAAGCTTTCTTT. Residues: CASSQGLGGTEAFF.

This clone has more than one count but fewer than ten. Other DNA sequences from this sample encode an identical CDR3 as well. V gene TRBV2 combines with J gene TRBJ1-5, with D maybe TRBD1 (5 bases). This CDR3 spans 13 amino acids. The germline V gene has CDR1 SNHLY and CDR2 FYNNEI. V was trimmed by 7 bases and J by 0 bases, leaving 7 bases between them. The CDR3 DNA sequence: TGTGCCAGCAAACAGGATAGCAATCAGCCCCAGCATTTT. It codes for CASKQDSNQPQHF. The full variable domain, completed using reference TRBV2 and TRBJ1-5, is EPEVTQTPSHQVTQMGQEVILRCVPISNHLYFYWYRQILGQKVEFLVSFYNNEISEKSEIFDDQFSVERPDGSNFTLKIRSTKLEDSAMYFCASKQDSNQPQHFGDGTRLSIL.

CDR3 bases: TGTGCCAGCAGCCAACGGGGGGCCCCCACCGGGGAGCTGTTTTTT. Its translation is CASSQRGAPTGELFF. The rearrangement uses TRBV3-1 (or the pseudogene TRBV3-2) and TRBJ2-2; D may be TRBD2 (7 bases). The germline V gene encodes CDR1 LGHDT and CDR2 YNNKEL (reference sequence). This CDR3 is 15 amino acids long. Trimming took off 2 bases at V and 4 bases at J, with 11 bases between the two ends.

The V and J genes are TRBV19 and TRBJ1-5, with D possibly TRBD1 on 6 matching bases. The ends were cut back, 6 bases at V and 2 bases at J, with 17 bases in the middle. The germline CDR1 and CDR2 sequences are LNHDA and SQIVND (reference sequence). The CDR3 spans 16 residues. This chain's CDR3 is CASSPTGRGGNQPQHF. The CDR3 bases are TGTGCCAGTAGCCCAACGGGCAGGGGTGGCAATCAGCCCCAGCATTTT.

The chain is built from TRBV28 and TRBJ2-3; the match to TRBD2 covers 10 bases. From germline, CDR1 is MDHEN and CDR2 SYDVKM. Unmatched junction bases numbered 1, after V lost 6 bases and J lost 1 base. The CDR3 spans 14 residues. This chain's CDR3 is CASRLAGGTDTQYF. CDR3 DNA sequence: TGTGCCAGCAGGCTAGCGGGGGGCACAGATACGCAGTATTTT.